This T cell receptor beta chain appears in the sequencing data of a study of T cells after posttransplantation cyclophosphamide. The naive gate required viable CD3+CD4+ or CD3+CD8+ cells with CCR7+CD45RA+CD45RO-CD95-CD27+CD28+ phenotype. On the day of bone marrow donation, the related graft donor provided peripheral blood. Per germline, CDR1 GTSNPN and CDR2 SVGIG (reference sequence). V dropped 1 base and J dropped 7; count of bases not matched to a gene: 12. This CDR3 region has 16 residues. The repertoire was sequenced with immunoSEQ multiplex PCR; TCRdb's copy has only in-frame clones and lacks some. In the table there are approximately 30,000 clones, about nine tenths of which are singletons.

The sequencing sample was made of naive CD4+ T cells sorted from PBMCs. The clonotype was recovered from a woman aged 55-69 years in good health, CMV-negative, and a related stem cell transplant donor. The chain joins TRBV30 to TRBJ2-2, with 7 bases lining up with TRBD2. The CDR3 region is CAWSGDFAGVGGELFF. CDR3 bases: TGTGCCTGGAGTGGGGACTTTGCGGGAGTGGGCGGGGAGCTGTTTTTT.